This TCR beta chain was obtained from a study of blood T cell repertoires in COVID-19. Using immunoSEQ multiplex PCR, the repertoire was profiled, and TCRdb retains in-frame clones only, with some absent. The sample has about 95,000 clones, 89% seen once. Those enrolled in Seattle joined during active infection and were followed longitudinally afterward. V gave up 3 bases and J gave up 3 bases; unmatched junction bases: 5. The CDR3 is 14 amino acids. Germline CDR1 reads DFQATT; CDR2 reads SNEGSKA (reference sequence). This TCR was sampled from a man in his 60s with COVID-19, enrolled during active disease. The specimen sequenced was peripheral blood. The chain couples TRBV20-1 to TRBJ1-5, with 7 bases matching TRBD1. CDR3 in amino acids: CSASFRGYNQPQHF. CDR3 bases: TGCAGTGCTAGTTTCAGGGGGTACAATCAGCCCCAGCATTTT.